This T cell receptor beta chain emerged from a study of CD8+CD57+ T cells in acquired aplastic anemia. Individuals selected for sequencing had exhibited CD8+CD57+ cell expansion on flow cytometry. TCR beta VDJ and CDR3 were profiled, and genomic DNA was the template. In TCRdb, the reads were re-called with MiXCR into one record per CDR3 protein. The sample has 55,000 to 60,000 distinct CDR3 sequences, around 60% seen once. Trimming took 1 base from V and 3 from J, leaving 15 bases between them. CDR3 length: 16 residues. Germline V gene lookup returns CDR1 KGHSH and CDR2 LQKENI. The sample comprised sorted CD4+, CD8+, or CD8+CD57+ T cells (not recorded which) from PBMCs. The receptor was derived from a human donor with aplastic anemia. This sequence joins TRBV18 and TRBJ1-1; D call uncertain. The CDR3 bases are TGTGCCAGCTCACCACGGCCCTCCTCCACGGACACTGAAGCTTTCTTT. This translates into CASSPRPSSTDTEAFF.